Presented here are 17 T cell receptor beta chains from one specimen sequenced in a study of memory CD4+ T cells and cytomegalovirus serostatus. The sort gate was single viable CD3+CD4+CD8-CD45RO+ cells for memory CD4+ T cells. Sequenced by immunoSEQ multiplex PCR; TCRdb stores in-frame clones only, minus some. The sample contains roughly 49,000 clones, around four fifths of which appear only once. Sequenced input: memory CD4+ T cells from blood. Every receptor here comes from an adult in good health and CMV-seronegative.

CDR3 region: CASSYDRHTEAFF. The DNA for the CDR3 is TGTGCCAGCAGCTATGACAGGCACACTGAAGCTTTCTTT. This chain uses TRBV7-9 with TRBJ1-1; D might be TRBD1 (6 bases). The CDR3 consists of 13 residues. The V gene's germline CDR1 is SEHNR and CDR2 FQNEAQ (reference sequence). Trimming removed 4 bases from V and 3 bases from J, with 9 bases in between. Full variable domain (missing parts from reference TRBV7-9 and TRBJ1-1): DTGVSQNPRHKITKRGQNVTFRCDPISEHNRLYWYRQTLGQGPEFLTYFQNEAQLEKSRLLSDRFSAERPKGSFSTLEIQRTEQGDSAMYLCASSYDRHTEAFFGQGTRLTVV.

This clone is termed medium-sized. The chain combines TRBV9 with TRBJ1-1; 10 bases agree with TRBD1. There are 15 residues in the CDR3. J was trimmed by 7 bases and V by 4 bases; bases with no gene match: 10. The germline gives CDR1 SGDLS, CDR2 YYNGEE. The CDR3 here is CASSPIPGTGVEAFF. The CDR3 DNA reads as TGTGCCAGCAGCCCAATACCCGGGACAGGGGTTGAAGCTTTCTTT.

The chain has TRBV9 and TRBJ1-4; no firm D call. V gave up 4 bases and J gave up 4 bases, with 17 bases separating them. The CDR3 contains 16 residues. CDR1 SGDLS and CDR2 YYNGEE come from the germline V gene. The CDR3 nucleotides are TGTGCCAGCAGCCTTTCGGCCGGACGGCTTAATGAAAAACTGTTTTTT. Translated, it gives CASSLSAGRLNEKLFF.

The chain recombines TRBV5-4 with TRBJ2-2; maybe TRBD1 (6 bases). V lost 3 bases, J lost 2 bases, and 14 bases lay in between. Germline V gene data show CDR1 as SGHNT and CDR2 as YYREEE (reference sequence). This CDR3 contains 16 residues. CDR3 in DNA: TGTGCCAGCAGCTCGATCGTGGGGGCTAACACCGGGGAGCTGTTTTTT. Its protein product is CASSSIVGANTGELFF.

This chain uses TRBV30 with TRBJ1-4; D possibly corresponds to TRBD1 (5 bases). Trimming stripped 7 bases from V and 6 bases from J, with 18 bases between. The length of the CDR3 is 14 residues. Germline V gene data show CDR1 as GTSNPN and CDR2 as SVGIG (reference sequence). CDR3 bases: TGTGCCTTCAATCCGGGGCGACGGGATGAAAAACTGTTTTTT. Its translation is CAFNPGRRDEKLFF.

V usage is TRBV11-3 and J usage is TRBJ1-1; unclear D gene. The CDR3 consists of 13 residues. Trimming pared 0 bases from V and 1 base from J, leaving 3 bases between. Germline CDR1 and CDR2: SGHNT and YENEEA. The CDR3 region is CASSLDTNTEAFF. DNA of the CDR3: TGTGCCAGCAGCTTAGATACGAACACTGAAGCTTTCTTT. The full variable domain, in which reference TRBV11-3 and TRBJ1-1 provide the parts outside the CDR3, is EAGVVQSPRYKIIEKKQPVAFWCNPISGHNTLYWYLQNLGQGPELLIRYENEEAVDDSQLPKDRFSAERLKGVDSTLKIQPAELGDSAVYLCASSLDTNTEAFFGQGTRLTVV.

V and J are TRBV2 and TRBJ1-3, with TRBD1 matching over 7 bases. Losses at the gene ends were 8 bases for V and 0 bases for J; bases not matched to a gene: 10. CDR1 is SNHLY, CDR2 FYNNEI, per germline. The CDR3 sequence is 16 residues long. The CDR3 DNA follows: TGTGCCAGCCAAACTACAGGGGCGTTCTCTGGAAACACCATATATTTT. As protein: CASQTTGAFSGNTIYF.

CDR3 loop: CASSQELPNPTSGNTIYF. The CDR3 DNA reads as TGCGCCAGCAGCCAAGAGCTTCCTAATCCTACCTCTGGAAACACCATATATTTT. This sequence joins TRBV4-1 and TRBJ1-3; D is uncertain. CDR1 and CDR2 from the germline V gene are MGHRA and YSYEKL. The CDR3 is 18 residues long. The V gene lost 0 bases and the J gene lost 0 bases, with 15 bases spanning the gap.

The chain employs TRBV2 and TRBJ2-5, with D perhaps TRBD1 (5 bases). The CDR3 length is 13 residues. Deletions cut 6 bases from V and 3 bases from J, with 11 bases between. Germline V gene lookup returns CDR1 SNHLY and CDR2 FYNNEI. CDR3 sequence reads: CASRRQSKETQYF. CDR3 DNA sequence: TGTGCCAGCAGAAGACAGTCGAAAGAGACCCAGTACTTC.

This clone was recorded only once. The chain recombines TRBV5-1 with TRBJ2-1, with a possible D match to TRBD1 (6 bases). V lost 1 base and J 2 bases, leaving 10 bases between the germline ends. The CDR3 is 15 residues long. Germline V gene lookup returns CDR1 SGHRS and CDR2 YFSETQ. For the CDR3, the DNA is TGCGCCAGCAGCTTGCACAGGGCCCCCTACAATGAGCAGTTCTTC. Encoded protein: CASSLHRAPYNEQFF.

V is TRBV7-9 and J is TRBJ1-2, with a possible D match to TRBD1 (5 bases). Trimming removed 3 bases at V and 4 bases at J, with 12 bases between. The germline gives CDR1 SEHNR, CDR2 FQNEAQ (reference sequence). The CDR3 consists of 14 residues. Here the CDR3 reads CASSLGLGGYGYTF. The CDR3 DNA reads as TGTGCCAGCAGCTTGGGTCTGGGGGGCTATGGCTACACCTTC.

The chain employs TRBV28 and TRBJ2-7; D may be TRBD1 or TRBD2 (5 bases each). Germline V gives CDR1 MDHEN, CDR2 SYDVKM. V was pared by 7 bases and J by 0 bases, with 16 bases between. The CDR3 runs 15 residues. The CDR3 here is CASTQQWGSSYEQYF. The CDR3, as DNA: TGTGCCAGCACCCAACAGTGGGGGAGCTCCTACGAGCAGTACTTC.

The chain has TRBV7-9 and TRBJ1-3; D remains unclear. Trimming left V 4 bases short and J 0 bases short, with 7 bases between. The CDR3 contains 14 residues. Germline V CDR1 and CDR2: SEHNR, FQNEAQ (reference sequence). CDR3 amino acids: CASSSDGSGNTIYF. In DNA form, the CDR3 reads TGTGCCAGCAGCTCGGACGGCTCTGGAAACACCATATATTTT.

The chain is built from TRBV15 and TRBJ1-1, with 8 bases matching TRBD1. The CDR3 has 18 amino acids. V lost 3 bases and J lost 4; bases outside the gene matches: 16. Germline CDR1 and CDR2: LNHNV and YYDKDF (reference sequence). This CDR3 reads CATSRAGTGGGRATEAFF. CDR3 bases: TGTGCCACCAGCAGGGCCGGGACAGGTGGAGGAAGAGCCACTGAAGCTTTCTTT.

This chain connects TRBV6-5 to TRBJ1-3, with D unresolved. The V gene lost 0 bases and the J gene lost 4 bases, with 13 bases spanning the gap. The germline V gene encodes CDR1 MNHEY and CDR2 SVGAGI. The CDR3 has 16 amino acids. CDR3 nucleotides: TGTGCCAGCAGTTACTCATCCATGGCCTCAGGAAACACCATATATTTT. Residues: CASSYSSMASGNTIYF.

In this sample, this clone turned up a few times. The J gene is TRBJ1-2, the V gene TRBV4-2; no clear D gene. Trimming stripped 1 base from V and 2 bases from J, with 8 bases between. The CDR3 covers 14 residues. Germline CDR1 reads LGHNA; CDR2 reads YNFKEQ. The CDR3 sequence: CASSQVAGNYGYTF. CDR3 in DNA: TGTGCCAGCAGCCAAGTGGCAGGAAACTATGGCTACACCTTC.

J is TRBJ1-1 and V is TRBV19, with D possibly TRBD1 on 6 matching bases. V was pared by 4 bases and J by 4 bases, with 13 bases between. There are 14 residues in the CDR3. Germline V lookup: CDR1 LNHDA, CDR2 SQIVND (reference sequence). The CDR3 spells CASSNGGLGTEAFF. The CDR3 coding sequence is TGTGCCAGTAGTAATGGGGGGCTCGGCACTGAAGCTTTCTTT. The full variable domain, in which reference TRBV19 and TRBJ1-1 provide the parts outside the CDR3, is DGGITQSPKYLFRKEGQNVTLSCEQNLNHDAMYWYRQDPGQGLRLIYYSQIVNDFQKGDIAEGYSVSREKKESFPLTVTSAQKNPTAFYLCASSNGGLGTEAFFGQGTRLTVV.